This TCR beta chain was observed in a study of OX40 agonist ivuxolimab in advanced cancers. The V end lost 0 bases, the J end lost 4 bases, and 10 bases lay between the germline ends. The CDR3 totals 14 residues. Germline values: CDR1 SGHRS, CDR2 YFSETQ. Only in-frame clones appear in the TCRdb table, and some are missing; sequencing was by immunoSEQ multiplex PCR. The repertoire includes about 68,000 clones, approximately 87% of them detected once, and approximately 0.68% sits in the top ten. This sequence originates from an adult with an advanced solid tumor such as melanoma, head and neck, liver or kidney cancer. This rearrangement joins TRBV5-1 to TRBJ2-5; either TRBD1 or TRBD2 may supply D (5 bases each). This material consisted of CD4+ or CD8+ T cells sorted from blood, taken in a trial of the OX40 agonist ivuxolimab. CDR3 DNA sequence: TGCGCCAGCAGCTTGGGGGACGGGTCAGAGACCCAGTACTTC. Residues: CASSLGDGSETQYF.